This T cell receptor beta chain came from a study of vaccination effects on CD4 cells after COVID-19 (dated by TCRdb to about 2022). Regarding the study in general: In the ViraFEST assay, PBMC were stimulated with viral peptide pools, and TCR sequencing was then used to find antigen-specific CD4+ T cell clonotypes based on their expansion. Two doses of either the BNT162b2 or the mRNA-1273 mRNA SARS-CoV-2 vaccine were administered to participants. In two convalescent patients, pre-vaccine samples were collected 16 days and one week ahead of the first dose, 142 and 148 days after COVID-19 diagnosis. About 2 million PBMC per well were cultured in IMDM with 5% human AB serum, 9 to 10 IU/ml IL-2 and gentamicin, plus 10 ug/ml peptides. In both COVID-19 convalescent patients and infection-naive vaccine recipients, the study compared SARS-CoV-2 spike-specific CD4+ TCR repertoires from before mRNA vaccination with those from after it. Altogether, around 11 COVID-19 convalescent patients and a few SARS-CoV-2-naive healthy vaccine recipients made up the full study. Cultures from other donors in the study were sequenced with the Oncomine TCR Beta short-read assay on an Illumina iSeq 100. The full study reports these points: In convalescent patients, the post-vaccine spike-reactive repertoire was composed mainly of new vaccine-induced clones that were largely distinct from infection-induced clones. Marked clonal contraction was observed in both infection-induced and vaccine-induced clones at late post-vaccination timepoints, consistent with waning T cell responses. The study was limited by a small number of convalescent patients and lacked early post-infection timepoints.

On this clone itself: It has no known antigen specificity. There are no base qualities to consult, and no much larger clone falls within one base.

Library preparation was by the immunoSEQ multiplex PCR assay. DNA from the CD4+ T cells that had been cultured and isolated underwent TCR beta CDR3 sequencing. The original methods were these. Non-productive TCR sequences were discarded, and reads were trimmed to the CDR3 region, with only CDR3s of 7 or more amino acids retained. Antigen-specific clonotypes were identified with the MANAFEST web app by comparing expansion in peptide wells against reference cultures. For clones to be considered positive, expansion at FDR<0.05 versus reference and all other wells, an odds ratio above 5, and a frequency above 0.1% in two replicate wells were required. Clonotypes significantly expanded in SARS-CoV-2 spike wells and in at least one common cold coronavirus spike condition were defined as cross-reactive. Using the stringdist R package, CDR3 similarity was measured by Levenshtein distance, and unrooted trees were constructed with ape in R 3.6.1. The clones in this table, taken by TCRdb from immuneACCESS, are in-frame only. Not every clone is retained; where verified, under half of the shortfall comes from an unresolved V gene, and the cause of the rest is unknown. V and J calls and clone size are given by that table; D and trimming were obtained from the DNA. The sample has 50,000 to 70,000 clones on record, more than 60% of them singletons. The top ten clones comprise around 21% of the sample.

After about 10 days of culture, CD4+ T cells were isolated with the EasySep CD4+ T cell isolation kit. Convalescent patients had PCR-confirmed SARS-CoV-2 infection between March and December 2020, before Alpha, Beta and Delta variants emerged in the United States. On days 3 and 7, half of the culture medium was replaced with fresh IL-2-containing medium. Unless noted otherwise, every peptide stimulation condition was cultured in triplicate wells. Using Ficoll-Paque Plus gradient centrifugation, PBMC were separated from whole blood and then either used fresh or cryopreserved at -140C. The QIAamp micro DNA kit was used to extract genomic DNA from the cultured CD4+ T cells. The germline V and J ends show losses of 3 bases and 1 base respectively, and no gene match explains 2 bases of the junction. The CDR3 runs 14 residues from the cysteine to the phenylalanine. CDR3 DNA is the only sequence kept; it has 42 bases, read in frame from the first base. CDR1 and CDR2, per the germline V gene (reference sequence), are SGHKS and YYEKEE.

The sequenced sample was CD4+ T cells from PBMCs cultured without peptide, obtained before COVID-19 vaccination. This TCR was sampled from a human donor who had a prior SARS-CoV-2 infection. Recombination linked TRBV5-5 to TRBJ1-1; 8 central bases correspond to TRBD1. The DNA reads TGTGCCAGCAGCTGGGACAGGCGGAACACTGAAGCTTTCTTT. This is translated as CASSWDRRNTEAFF.